What follows are 27 T cell receptor beta chains derived from one specimen sequenced in a study of type 1 regulatory T cells. MiXCR, run by TCRdb on the reads, gives a single entry per CDR3 protein. Among approximately 97,000 distinct CDR3 sequences listed, about 28% were seen once. The sequenced sample was CD4+ T cells, either the whole sample or a sorted fraction (not recorded which). These receptors were collected from a human donor in good health.

A remark on this clonotype: Since the CDR3 does not end with the conserved phenylalanine or tryptophan, this likely comes from a read error. Here the CDR3 DNA reads TGCGCCAGCAGCTTGCAGCCGGGACTAGCAATGTACGAGCAGTACTCC. This sequence encodes CASSLQPGLAMYEQYS. This sequence joins TRBV5-1 and TRBJ2-7; TRBD2 agrees at 9 bases. V was pared by 1 base and J by 4 bases, with 9 bases of the junction left unmatched. Germline assignment: CDR1 SGHRS and CDR2 YFSETQ. The CDR3 extends over 16 amino acids.

J is TRBJ2-3 and V is TRBV20-1; D remains ambiguous. Germline V gene lookup returns CDR1 DFQATT and CDR2 SNEGSKA (reference sequence). V was cut by 5 bases and J by 3 bases, with 15 bases left in between. The CDR3 sequence is 14 residues long. The CDR3 region has the DNA TGCAGTGCTCAAGGATCCGGATTGACAGATACGCAGTATTTT. As protein: CSAQGSGLTDTQYF.

The CDR3 DNA follows: TGCAGCGTCGCCCGGGGCCCATCCTACGAGCAGTACTTC. Translated, it gives CSVARGPSYEQYF. The gene calls are TRBV29-1 and TRBJ2-7; D may match TRBD1 or TRBD2 (5 bases each). The CDR3 totals 13 residues. Germline CDR1 and CDR2: SQVTM and ANQGSEA. Trimming pared 6 bases from V and 1 base from J, leaving 13 bases between.

For this clonotype: A read error may explain this, as a much larger clone is one base away. The gene calls are TRBV27 and TRBJ2-7, with 7 bases lining up with TRBD1. The ends lost 10 bases at V and 4 bases at J; junction bases unmatched: 7. This CDR3 is built from 12 residues. The germline CDR1 and CDR2 sequences are MNHEY and SMNVEV (reference sequence). The CDR3 region is CANPRGWYEQYF. The DNA of the CDR3 is TGTGCCAATCCCAGGGGGTGGTACGAGCAGTACTTC.

In its sample, this clonotype was seen a few times. The chain links TRBV30 to TRBJ2-5; the match to TRBD2 covers 9 bases. Trimming removed 3 bases from V and 5 bases from J; junction bases left unmatched: 7. The CDR3 runs 14 residues. Germline CDR1 reads GTSNPN; CDR2 reads SVGIG (reference sequence). The CDR3 nucleotides are TGTGCCTGGAGAGGGGGCGGGAGGGGGGAGACCCAGTACTTC. It specifies CAWRGGGRGETQYF.

This clonotype was detected only a few times. This chain joins TRBV19 and TRBJ2-5; perhaps D is TRBD1 or TRBD2 (5 bases each). The germline V and J ends were trimmed by 2 bases and 5 bases, with 15 bases remaining between them. Per germline, CDR1 LNHDA and CDR2 SQIVND (reference sequence). The CDR3 runs to 15 residues. The CDR3 reads CASSILQGDGETQYF. The CDR3 nucleotides read TGTGCCAGTAGTATATTGCAAGGGGACGGCGAGACCCAGTACTTC.

The chain joins TRBV20-1 to TRBJ2-1, with 9 bases that match TRBD2. The CDR3 spans 15 residues. J was trimmed by 6 bases and V by 0 bases; bases with no gene match: 6. The germline gives CDR1 DFQATT, CDR2 SNEGSKA (reference sequence). CDR3 DNA sequence: TGCAGTGCTAGAGAGAGCGGGAGGTTTAGCAATGAGCAGTTCTTC. It encodes CSARESGRFSNEQFF.

This chain uses TRBV29-1 with TRBJ2-1; 7 nucleotides align to TRBD2. The V and J ends lost 4 bases and 2 bases, in that order; junction bases with no gene match: 8. CDR3 length: 15 residues. Per the germline V gene, CDR1 is SQVTM and CDR2 is ANQGSEA. CDR3 loop: CSVGGERGPYNEQFF. In DNA form, the CDR3 reads TGCAGCGTTGGGGGGGAGCGGGGACCCTACAATGAGCAGTTCTTC.

The chain has TRBV7-2 and TRBJ1-1; 7 positions match TRBD1. Germline V CDR1 and CDR2: SGHTA, FQGNSA. Losses at the gene ends were 1 base for V and 4 bases for J; bases not matched to a gene: 6. This CDR3 is 15 amino acids long. The CDR3, as DNA: TGTGCCAGCAGCTTAGACGCAGGGGGTAGCACTGAAGCTTTCTTT. Translating it yields CASSLDAGGSTEAFF.

The V gene is TRBV11-2, the J gene TRBJ1-5, with unresolved D. V was shortened by 4 bases and J by 7 bases, with 14 bases between the two germline ends. Germline CDR1 is SGHAT and CDR2 is FQNNGV. There are 14 residues in the CDR3. The DNA of the CDR3 is TGTGCCAGCAGCTCGTCACGGGAACGGCAGCCCCAGCATTTT. It codes for CASSSSRERQPQHF.

This clonotype was recorded many times. CDR3 in amino acids: CASSLGNRHSRGHNEQFF. Written as DNA, the CDR3 is TGCGCCAGCAGCTTAGGAAACAGGCACTCACGGGGACACAATGAGCAGTTCTTC. The chain links TRBV5-1 to TRBJ2-1, with D perhaps TRBD1 or TRBD2 (5 bases each). The CDR3 has 18 residues. Trimming stripped 2 bases from V and 5 bases from J, with 23 bases between. The germline CDR1 and CDR2 sequences are SGHRS and YFSETQ.

The chain links TRBV30 to TRBJ2-2, with TRBD1 as a possible D gene (6 bases). The length of the CDR3 is 15 residues. CDR1 is GTSNPN and CDR2 is SVGIG in the germline V gene (reference sequence). Trimming shortened V by 3 bases and J by 0 bases, and 11 bases separated the two germline ends. The chain's CDR3 is CAWRSGASNTGELFF. In nucleotides, the CDR3 is TGTGCCTGGAGGTCAGGGGCATCGAACACCGGGGAGCTGTTTTTT.

There are a few counts of this clonotype. V usage is TRBV20-1 and J usage is TRBJ1-5; possibly TRBD1 for D (6 bases). Germline assignment: CDR1 DFQATT and CDR2 SNEGSKA (reference sequence). The V end lost 3 bases, the J end lost 6 bases, and 12 bases lay between the germline ends. This CDR3 region has 13 residues. CDR3 amino acids: CSASSQGVQPQHF. The CDR3 nucleotides read TGCAGTGCTAGCTCACAGGGCGTTCAGCCCCAGCATTTT.

This clonotype came up a few times. The J gene is TRBJ1-1, the V gene TRBV5-1, with 8 bases that match TRBD1. The germline gives CDR1 SGHRS, CDR2 YFSETQ. The CDR3 contains 15 residues. Trimming cost V 4 bases and J 5 bases; bases outside gene matches: 10. CDR3 amino acids: CASSKGQVVGTEAFF. The CDR3, as DNA: TGCGCCAGCAGCAAGGGACAGGTTGTTGGGACTGAAGCTTTCTTT.

The sample holds a few counts of this clonotype. The rearrangement joins TRBV6-1 to TRBJ2-5, with no clear D. V dropped 1 base and J dropped 7 bases, with 16 bases sitting between them. CDR3 size: 15 residues. Germline-derived CDR1 and CDR2 are MNHNS and SASEGT. Written as DNA, the CDR3 is TGTGCCAGCAGTGAAGGGAGACTCTACTGGGGGACCCAGTACTTC. Translated: CASSEGRLYWGTQYF.

This clonotype was seen more than once but under ten times. The V call is TRBV3-1, the J call TRBJ1-1; TRBD1 might be the D (6 bases). The CDR3 loop spans 12 amino acids. CDR1 is LGHDT and CDR2 is YNNKEL in the germline V gene (reference sequence). Trimming took 2 bases from V and 7 from J, leaving 8 bases between them. The CDR3 loop reads CASSQTGHEAFF. In nucleotides, the CDR3 is TGTGCCAGCAGCCAAACAGGGCATGAAGCTTTCTTT. The whole variable domain, remainder taken from reference TRBV3-1 and TRBJ1-1, is DTAVSQTPKYLVTQMGNDKSIKCEQNLGHDTMYWYKQDSKKFLKIMFSYNNKELIINETVPNRFSPKSPDKAHLNLHINSLELGDSAVYFCASSQTGHEAFFGQGTRLTVV.

The chain has TRBV7-2 and TRBJ2-1; D is unresolved. Germline CDR1 reads SGHTA; CDR2 reads FQGNSA. Trimming cost V 0 bases and J 9 bases, with 12 bases left between them. The CDR3 has 14 amino acids. The CDR3 nucleotides are TGTGCCAGCAGCTTAGCAGAGTTGGCGCTTGAGCAGTTCTTC. It encodes CASSLAELALEQFF.

In its sample, this clonotype was seen once. V usage is TRBV28 and J usage is TRBJ1-1; a possible D gene is TRBD1 (6 bases). The CDR3 is 14 amino acids. Trimming removed 7 bases at V and 7 bases at J, with 19 bases between. Germline assignment: CDR1 MDHEN and CDR2 SYDVKM. CDR3 loop: CASIPGGPGIEAFF. DNA of the CDR3: TGTGCCAGCATCCCCGGGGGGCCTGGAATTGAAGCTTTCTTT.

CDR3 bases: TGTGCCACCGAAAAGACAGGGCGCAACTATGGCTACACCTTC. This sequence encodes CATEKTGRNYGYTF. The chain has TRBV28 and TRBJ1-2; 7 bases line up with TRBD1. Germline CDR1 is MDHEN and CDR2 is SYDVKM. The CDR3 totals 14 residues. The V segment lost 10 bases and the J segment 2 bases; nucleotides outside the gene matches: 10.

This clonotype was recorded a few times. The V and J genes are TRBV9 and TRBJ2-5, with TRBD2 as a possible D gene (6 bases). The CDR3 sequence is 15 residues long. The ends were cut back, 4 bases at V and 4 bases at J, with 17 bases in the middle. CDR1 and CDR2 (germline): SGDLS, YYNGEE. Here the CDR3 DNA reads TGTGCCAGCAGCCCCCGCGGGACCGGACGAGAGACCCAGTACTTC. This translates into CASSPRGTGRETQYF.

V and J are TRBV5-6 and TRBJ2-2; 8 bases are a match to TRBD2. Germline V gives CDR1 SGHDT, CDR2 YYEEEE. There are 18 residues in the CDR3. Trimming cost V 4 bases and J 4 bases; bases outside gene matches: 15. As DNA, the CDR3 is TGTGCCAGCAGCCCATTCCACATAACGGGGGGGCGCACCGGGGAGCTGTTTTTT. This codes for CASSPFHITGGRTGELFF.

Worth noting for this clonotype: A much larger clone is a single base away; this may be a read error. The V and J genes are TRBV7-9 and TRBJ2-5; no definite D call. The germline gives CDR1 SEHNR, CDR2 FQNEAQ (reference sequence). With 3 bases removed from V and 4 bases from J, the gap between germline ends came to 12 bases. This CDR3 contains 14 residues. CDR3 DNA sequence: TGTGCCAGCAGCTTTGGGTCTGCTGGAGAGACCCAGTACTTC. Amino acids: CASSFGSAGETQYF.

This chain joins TRBV7-2 and TRBJ2-7; 7 nucleotides align to TRBD2. Germline CDR1 is SGHTA and CDR2 is FQGNSA. The CDR3 contains 14 residues. With 1 base clipped from V and 7 bases from J, the junction kept 7 bases outside the gene matches. Here the CDR3 reads CASSLDIWGGEQYF. In nucleotides, the CDR3 is TGTGCCAGCAGCTTAGATATCTGGGGGGGGGAGCAGTACTTC.

This clonotype was detected only a few times. This sequence joins TRBV28 and TRBJ2-7; a possible D gene is TRBD1 (5 bases). Looked up from germline, CDR1 is MDHEN and CDR2 is SYDVKM. There are 15 residues in the CDR3. V was clipped by 8 bases and J by 0 bases, with 17 bases between them. The CDR3: CASGAPDRLSYEQYF. The CDR3 DNA reads as TGTGCCAGCGGGGCCCCAGACAGACTCTCCTACGAGCAGTACTTC.

This chain uses TRBV12-5 with TRBJ2-5; 11 bases are shared with TRBD2. The CDR3 has 15 residues. Germline V CDR1 and CDR2: LGHNT, FRNRAP. V shed 0 bases and J 5 bases; nucleotides not matched to a gene: 2. CDR3 in amino acids: CASGLVLAGVETQYF. CDR3 bases: TGTGCTAGTGGTTTGGTACTAGCGGGAGTTGAGACCCAGTACTTC.

This clonotype has just a few counts. The genes are TRBV30 and TRBJ2-3, with D unclear. Germline V lookup: CDR1 GTSNPN, CDR2 SVGIG (reference sequence). This CDR3 region has 11 residues. V dropped 1 base and J dropped 4 bases, with 3 bases sitting between them. CDR3 sequence: CAWSGSDTQYF. CDR3 DNA sequence: TGTGCCTGGAGTGGCTCAGATACGCAGTATTTT.

The chain links TRBV28 to TRBJ2-2; 12 positions match TRBD2. The CDR3 has 16 amino acids. J gave up 4 bases and V 11 bases, and 11 bases lay outside the gene matches. Germline V lookup: CDR1 MDHEN, CDR2 SYDVKM. DNA for the CDR3: TGTGCCGGCCGTCCCACTAGCGGGAGGATCACCGGGGAGCTGTTTTTT. This encodes CAGRPTSGRITGELFF.